This TCR beta chain was found in a study of neurological immune-mediated disorders. Trimming left V 5 bases short and J 0 bases short, with 13 bases between. CDR3 length: 16 residues. This clonotype came up many times. Antigen: not known. General study findings and limits: The absence of any CDR3 amino acid sequence shared by expanded clones across subjects suggests that repertoires were private in all groups.

The team produced cDNA through 5'RACE using 10-nucleotide random UMIs. One entry per CDR3 protein results from TCRdb running MiXCR on the 5' RACE reads. The table has tens of thousands of distinct CDR3 sequences, 14% seen once; the top ten hold 27%. J is TRBJ2-2 and V is TRBV12-3 or TRBV12-4; D remains unclear. The material sequenced was PBMCs. The TCR was taken from a woman between 45 and 60 years old with HTLV-1-associated myelopathy (HAM/TSP). CDR3 DNA: TGTGCCAGCAGTCTGCTGGAGTTCGCGAACACCGGGGAGCTGTTTTTT. Translated, it gives CASSLLEFANTGELFF.